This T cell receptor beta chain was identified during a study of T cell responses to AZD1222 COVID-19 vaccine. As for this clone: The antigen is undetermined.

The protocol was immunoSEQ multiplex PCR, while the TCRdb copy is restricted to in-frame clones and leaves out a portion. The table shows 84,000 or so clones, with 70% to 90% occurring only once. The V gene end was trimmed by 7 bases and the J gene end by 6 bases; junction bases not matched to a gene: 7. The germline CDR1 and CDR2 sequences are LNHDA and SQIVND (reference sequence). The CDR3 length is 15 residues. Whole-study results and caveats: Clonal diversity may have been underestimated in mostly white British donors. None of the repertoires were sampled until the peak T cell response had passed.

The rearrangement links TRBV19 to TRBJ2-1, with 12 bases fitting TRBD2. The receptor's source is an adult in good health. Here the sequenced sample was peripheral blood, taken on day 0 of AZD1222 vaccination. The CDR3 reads CASKSSGRAFNEQFF. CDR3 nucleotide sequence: TGTGCCAGTAAGTCTAGCGGGAGGGCTTTCAATGAGCAGTTCTTC.